This is a list of T cell receptor delta chains from one sample in a study of gammadelta T cells in human blood. TCRdb re-called clones from the RT-PCR reads using CATT. This table holds fewer than 1,500 delta-chain clones, approximately 8% found once. The sample comprised non-Vgamma9Vdelta2 gamma-delta T cells from adult blood. All receptors derive from a human donor. CDR3s include the opening cysteine and the closing phenylalanine or tryptophan. Fields, in order: clone size, J gene, D gene, V gene, CDR3 DNA, CDR3 protein. The D gene is left open where the match is weak. Rows may omit the clone size; those that give it use once, few, many or a size class.

- TRDJ1 - TRDV1 TGTGCTCTTGGGGAACCCATGCCTTCCGTGGGGAGGAAACGCGGGATACACGATAAACTCATCTTT CALGEPMPSVGRKRGIHDKLIF
large TRDJ1 - TRDV1 TGTGCTCTTGGGGAACTAGGACCCCTCCCAAACACCGATAAACTCATCTTT CALGELGPLPNTDKLIF
large TRDJ2 TRDD3 TRDV1 TGTGCTCTTGGGGCGCTTCGCCTACTGGGGGATACTCCCGCACAACTCTTCTTT CALGALRLLGDTPAQLFF
medium-sized TRDJ1 TRDD3 TRDV3 TGTGCCTTTAGGAACAGGGGGATCCTACTTTACTGGGGGATACCCCCGTCGGACACCGATAAACTCATCTTT CAFRNRGILLYWGIPPSDTDKLIF
- TRDJ1 TRDD3 TRDV1 TGTGCTCTTGGGGAACTAGCCCTACAACTACAATTGCTGGGGGACCAATACACCGATAAACTCATCTTT CALGELALQLQLLGDQYTDKLIF
medium-sized TRDJ1 TRDD3 TRDV1 TGTGCTCTTGGGGATCCCTTTTCCTGTGGTGGGGGATTCACCGATAAACTCATCTTT CALGDPFSCGGGFTDKLIF
medium-sized TRDJ1 - TRDV1 TGTGCTCTTGGGGCCACTTCCTACTGGGATACGATAATTAATACGCTCGATAAACTCATCTTT CALGATSYWDTIINTLDKLIF
large TRDJ1 - TRDV2 TGTGCCTGGGGGGTCCTACTTGAGCCCCAATTGAGTCCCAAGTTCAAACTCATCTTT CAWGVLLEPQLSPKFKLIF
medium-sized TRDJ1 - TRDV1 TGTGCTCTTGGGGAACCATACCTATTCACTCCTGGACGGCGGTCGTACACCGATAAACTCATCTTT CALGEPYLFTPGRRSYTDKLIF
large TRDJ1 TRDD3 TRDV1 TGTGCTCTTGGGGAACTATGGTCCCCCGACTGGGGACCAAGATCTACCGATAAACTCATCTTT CALGELWSPDWGPRSTDKLIF
large TRDJ1 - TRDV1 TGTGCTCTTGGGGAACTAGAAACGCGTCCTCTTCGGGTGTACACCGATAAACTCATCTTT CALGELETRPLRVYTDKLIF
- TRDJ1 TRDD3 TRDV2 TGTGCCTGTGACCCACTCGGAGTGGGGGATACGGGGTTTGGGACCGATAAACTCATCTTT CACDPLGVGDTGFGTDKLIF